This is a list of T cell receptor beta chains from one sample in a study of graft-versus-host responses after intestinal transplantation. Sequenced by immunoSEQ multiplex PCR; TCRdb stores in-frame clones only, minus some. The repertoire holds approximately 90,000 clones, with around 93% as singletons. Their antigens are not known. The sequencing here drew on unstimulated CD8+ T cells sorted from spleen or lymph node cells, taken before transplant. Every receptor here comes from a human donor who was the organ donor for an intestinal transplant. Each CDR3 is given with its conserved first and last residue. Fields, in order: V gene, CDR3 length, D gene, J gene, clone size, CDR3 protein, CDR3 DNA. A D gene is named only where the DNA matches it firmly. The listing skips clone size in some rows; elsewhere it reads once, few, many or a size class.

>TRBV13|16|NA|TRBJ2-1|NA
CASSLGPGGSYNEQFF
TGTGCCAGCAGCTTAGGACCCGGGGGCTCCTACAATGAGCAGTTCTTC
>TRBV7-8|15|TRBD2|TRBJ2-5|NA
CASSFPSGSRETQYF
TGTGCCAGCAGCTTCCCTAGCGGGTCCCGGGAGACCCAGTACTTC
>TRBV19|14|NA|TRBJ2-7|few
CASSSLIGGGEQYF
TGTGCCAGTAGCTCCCTCATCGGAGGTGGCGAGCAGTACTTC
>TRBV19|14|NA|TRBJ2-5|NA
CASRSDRSQETQYF
TGTGCCAGTAGGTCCGACAGGTCGCAAGAGACCCAGTACTTC
>TRBV5-6|12|NA|TRBJ1-1|NA
CASSLVSTEAFF
TGTGCCAGCAGCTTGGTCAGCACTGAAGCTTTCTTT
>TRBV4-1|15|NA|TRBJ2-1|NA
CASSQEGSSYNEQFF
TGCGCCAGCAGCCAAGAGGGCAGCTCCTACAATGAGCAGTTCTTC
>TRBV7-8|15|NA|TRBJ1-5|NA
CASSYSPDSNQPQHF
TGTGCCAGCAGCTACTCCCCCGATAGCAATCAGCCCCAGCATTTT
>TRBV4-3|16|NA|TRBJ2-1|NA
CASSQRDIYTYNEQFF
TGCGCCAGCAGCCAACGGGACATCTACACCTACAATGAGCAGTTCTTC
>TRBV7-6|16|NA|TRBJ1-3|NA
CASSLEAGDSGNTIYF
TGTGCCAGCAGCCTCGAGGCGGGGGACTCTGGAAACACCATATATTTT
>TRBV27|15|TRBD2|TRBJ2-3|NA
CASSSGLAGGDTQYF
TGTGCCAGCAGTTCGGGACTAGCGGGGGGGGATACGCAGTATTTT
>TRBV14|20|TRBD2|TRBJ2-1|NA
CASSQDLGLAGGGSYNEQFF
TGTGCCAGCAGCCAAGATTTGGGACTAGCGGGGGGTGGGTCCTACAATGAGCAGTTCTTC
>TRBV9|16|TRBD2|TRBJ2-7|NA
CASSPQTSGAAYEQYF
TGTGCCAGCAGCCCCCAGACTAGCGGGGCTGCCTACGAGCAGTACTTC
>TRBV9|14|NA|TRBJ2-1|NA
CASSVDDYINEQFF
TGTGCCAGCAGCGTAGATGACTACATCAATGAGCAGTTCTTC
>TRBV19|14|NA|TRBJ1-2|NA
CASSIAGGLYGYTF
TGTGCCAGTAGTATAGCAGGAGGTCTCTATGGCTACACCTTC
>TRBV27|16|TRBD1|TRBJ2-2|NA
CASSFPDRVHTGELFF
TGTGCCAGCAGTTTCCCTGACAGGGTCCACACCGGGGAGCTGTTTTTT
>TRBV14|13|NA|TRBJ1-2|NA
CASSQVPGGGYTF
TGTGCCAGCAGCCAGGTCCCCGGCGGTGGCTACACCTTC
>TRBV4-2|16|TRBD2|TRBJ2-1|NA
CASSQTSGGGYNEQFF
TGTGCCAGCAGCCAAACTAGCGGGGGGGGATACAATGAGCAGTTCTTC
>TRBV4-2|11|NA|TRBJ2-7|NA
CASSGGYEQYF
TGTGCCAGCAGCGGGGGGTACGAGCAGTACTTC
>TRBV30|12|NA|TRBJ2-1|NA
CAWSVPAPEQFF
TGTGCCTGGAGTGTACCCGCGCCCGAGCAGTTCTTC
>TRBV6-1|15|NA|TRBJ1-5|NA
CASSDSWYSNQPQHF
TGTGCCAGCAGTGATAGCTGGTATAGCAATCAGCCCCAGCATTTT
>TRBV13|15|NA|TRBJ2-7|NA
CASSFQGLNSYEQYF
TGTGCCAGCAGCTTCCAGGGGCTAAATTCCTACGAGCAGTACTTC
>TRBV4-1|13|NA|TRBJ2-5|NA
CASSQAHTETQYF
TGCGCCAGCAGCCAAGCACATACCGAGACCCAGTACTTC
>TRBV29-1|20|TRBD2|TRBJ2-1|NA
CSVAEHGKEKLAAIYNEQFF
TGCAGCGTTGCTGAACACGGCAAGGAGAAACTAGCGGCAATTTACAATGAGCAGTTCTTC
>TRBV7-2|15|TRBD1|TRBJ1-2|few
CASSPWGTANYGYTF
TGTGCCAGCAGCCCGTGGGGGACAGCTAACTATGGCTACACCTTC
>TRBV15|15|TRBD1|TRBJ1-1|NA
CATSRANTGGTEAFF
TGTGCCACCAGCAGAGCCAATACAGGGGGCACTGAAGCTTTCTTT
>TRBV4-1|14|TRBD1|TRBJ2-1|NA
CASSWDRSYNEQFF
TGCGCCAGCAGCTGGGACAGGAGTTACAATGAGCAGTTCTTC
>TRBV4-1|13|NA|TRBJ2-7|NA
CASSQGTVYEQYF
TGCGCCAGCAGCCAAGGGACAGTTTACGAGCAGTACTTC
>TRBV4-3|15|NA|TRBJ1-2|NA
CASSQEADDNYGYTF
TGCGCCAGCAGCCAAGAGGCTGATGATAACTATGGCTACACCTTC
>TRBV2|17|NA|TRBJ2-2|NA
CASSDITQGPNTGELFF
TGTGCCAGCAGTGATATTACACAGGGACCGAACACCGGGGAGCTGTTTTTT
>TRBV4-2|13|NA|TRBJ1-4|NA
CASSQADTQGLFF
TGTGCCAGCAGCCAGGCCGACACCCAAGGTCTGTTTTTT
>TRBV7-9|14|NA|TRBJ1-1|NA
CASSSGPMNTEAFF
TGTGCCAGCAGCTCAGGGCCCATGAACACTGAAGCTTTCTTT
>TRBV27|11|NA|TRBJ2-5|NA
CASRGGETQYF
TGTGCCAGCAGGGGAGGCGAGACCCAGTACTTC
>TRBV7-2|17|NA|TRBJ1-3|NA
CASSPHRQVNSGNTIYF
TGTGCCAGCAGCCCCCATCGGCAGGTCAACTCCGGAAACACCATATATTTT
>TRBV9|15|NA|TRBJ2-1|NA
CASSVGSFSYNEQFF
TGTGCCAGCAGCGTAGGGAGCTTTTCCTACAATGAGCAGTTCTTC